The 3 T cell receptor beta chains presented below share a single source sample, sequenced in a study of tumor-infiltrating lymphocytes in oesophageal squamous cell carcinoma. From the PCR reads, TCRdb called clonotypes with MiXCR, one entry per CDR3 protein. This table has 15,000 to 20,000 distinct CDR3 sequences, roughly 50% appearing once. The sequenced material came from normal esophageal tissue next to the tumor. The receptor source for this set is a female donor with esophageal squamous cell carcinoma.

This chain links TRBV7-9 with TRBJ1-4; a possible D gene is TRBD1 (6 bases). The CDR3 is made up of 13 amino acids. The V and J ends lost 8 bases and 8 bases respectively, with 15 bases between them. Germline loops: CDR1 SEHNR, CDR2 FQNEAQ (reference sequence). DNA of the CDR3: TGTGCCAGCGCGAGGGGGATCAGGGAAAAACTGTTTTTT. Encoded protein: CASARGIREKLFF.

For the CDR3, the DNA is TGTGCCAGCAGCTTAGACTACCTCTCCTACGAGCAGTACTTC. Amino acids: CASSLDYLSYEQYF. This chain uses TRBV11-2 with TRBJ2-7, with D unresolved. Deletions cut 0 bases from V and 0 bases from J, with 6 bases between. The germline V gene has CDR1 SGHAT and CDR2 FQNNGV. The CDR3 has 14 residues.

This clonotype has at least ten counts. This sequence may be a read error, since a much larger clone differs from it by one base. This sequence joins TRBV28 and TRBJ2-7; TRBD1 matches at 7 bases. Trimming cost V 1 base and J 7 bases; bases outside gene matches: 10. The CDR3 sequence is 15 residues long. Germline V gene data show CDR1 as MDHEN and CDR2 as SYDVKM. The CDR3 loop reads CASSLSAGGWNEQYF. DNA for the CDR3: TGTGCCAGCAGTTTATCGGCAGGGGGTTGGAATGAGCAGTACTTC.